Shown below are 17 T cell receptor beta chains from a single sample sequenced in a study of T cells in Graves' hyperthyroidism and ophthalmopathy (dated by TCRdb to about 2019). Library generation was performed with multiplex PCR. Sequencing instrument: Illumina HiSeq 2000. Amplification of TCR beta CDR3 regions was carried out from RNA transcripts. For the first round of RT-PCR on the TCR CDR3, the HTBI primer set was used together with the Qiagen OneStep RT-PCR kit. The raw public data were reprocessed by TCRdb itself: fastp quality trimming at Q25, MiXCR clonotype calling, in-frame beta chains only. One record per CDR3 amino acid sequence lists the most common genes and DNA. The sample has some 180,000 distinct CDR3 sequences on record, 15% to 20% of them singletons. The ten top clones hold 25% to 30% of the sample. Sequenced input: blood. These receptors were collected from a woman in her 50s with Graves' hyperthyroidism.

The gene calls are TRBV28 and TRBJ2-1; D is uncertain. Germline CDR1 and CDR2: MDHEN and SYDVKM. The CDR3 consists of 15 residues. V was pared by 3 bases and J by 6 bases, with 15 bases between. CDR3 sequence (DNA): TGTGCCAGCAGTTTGGGTGGGCTAGTCAGCAATGAGCAGTTCTTC. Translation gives CASSLGGLVSNEQFF.

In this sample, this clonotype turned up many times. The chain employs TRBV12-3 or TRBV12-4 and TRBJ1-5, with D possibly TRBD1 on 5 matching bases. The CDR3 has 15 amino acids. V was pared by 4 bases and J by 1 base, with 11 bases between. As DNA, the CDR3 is TGTGCCAGCAGTTCGGGGGTGGGGAGCAATCAGCCCCAGCATTTT. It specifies CASSSGVGSNQPQHF.

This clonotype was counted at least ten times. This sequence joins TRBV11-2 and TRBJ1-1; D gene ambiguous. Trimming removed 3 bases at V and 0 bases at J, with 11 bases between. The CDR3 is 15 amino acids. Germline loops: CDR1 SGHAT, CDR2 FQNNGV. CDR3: CASSLYLTMNTEAFF. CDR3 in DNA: TGTGCCAGCAGCTTGTACTTGACGATGAACACTGAAGCTTTCTTT.

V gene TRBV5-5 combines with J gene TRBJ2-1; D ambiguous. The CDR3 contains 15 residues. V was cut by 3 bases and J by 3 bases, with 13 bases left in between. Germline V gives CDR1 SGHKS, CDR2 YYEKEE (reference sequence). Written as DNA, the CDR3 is TGTGCCAGCAGCTCCGCTACTGGGGTCTACAATGAGCAGTTCTTC. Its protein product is CASSSATGVYNEQFF.

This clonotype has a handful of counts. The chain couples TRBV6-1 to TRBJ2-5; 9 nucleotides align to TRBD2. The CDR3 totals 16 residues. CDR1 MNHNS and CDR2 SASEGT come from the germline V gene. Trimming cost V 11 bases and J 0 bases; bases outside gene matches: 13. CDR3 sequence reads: CAGGGVRGGNQETQYF. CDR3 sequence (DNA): TGTGCCGGGGGGGGGGTGCGGGGGGGCAACCAAGAGACCCAGTACTTC.

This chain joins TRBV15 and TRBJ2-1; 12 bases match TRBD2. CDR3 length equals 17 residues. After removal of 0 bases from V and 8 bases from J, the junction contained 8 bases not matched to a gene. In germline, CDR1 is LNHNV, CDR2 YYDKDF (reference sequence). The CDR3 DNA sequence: TGTGCCACCAGCAGAGATACTCTAGCGGGGGGGCTCGATGAGCAGTTCTTC. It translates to CATSRDTLAGGLDEQFF.

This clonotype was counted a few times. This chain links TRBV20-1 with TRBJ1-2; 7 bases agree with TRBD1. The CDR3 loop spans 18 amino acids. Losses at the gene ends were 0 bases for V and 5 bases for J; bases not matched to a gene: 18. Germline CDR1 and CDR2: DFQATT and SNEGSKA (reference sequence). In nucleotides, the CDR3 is TGCAGTGCTAGAGACCGGGACAGTAACCCTCTGTCATCTTATGGCTACACCTTC. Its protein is CSARDRDSNPLSSYGYTF.

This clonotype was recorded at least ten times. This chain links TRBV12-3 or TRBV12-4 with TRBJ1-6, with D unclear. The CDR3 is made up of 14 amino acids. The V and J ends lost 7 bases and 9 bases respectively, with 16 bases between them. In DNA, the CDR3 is TGTGCCAGCACCCCGGAGTTGGGGATTTCACCCCTCCACTTT. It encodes CASTPELGISPLHF.

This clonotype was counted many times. The CDR3 loop is CASQGLSGIMNTEAFF. The DNA for the CDR3 is TGTGCCAGTCAAGGGTTGTCTGGGATTATGAACACTGAAGCTTTCTTT. The chain combines TRBV11-1 with TRBJ1-1; D not resolved. V was cut by 9 bases and J by 0 bases, with 20 bases left in between. CDR3 size: 16 residues. The germline V gene encodes CDR1 SGHAT and CDR2 FQDESV (reference sequence).

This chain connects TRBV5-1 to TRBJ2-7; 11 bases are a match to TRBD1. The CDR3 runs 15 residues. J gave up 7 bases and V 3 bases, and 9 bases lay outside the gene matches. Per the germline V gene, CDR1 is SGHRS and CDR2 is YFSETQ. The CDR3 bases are TGCGCCAGCAGCTCGCCGGACAGGGGGCTTGGGGAGCAGTACTTC. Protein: CASSSPDRGLGEQYF.

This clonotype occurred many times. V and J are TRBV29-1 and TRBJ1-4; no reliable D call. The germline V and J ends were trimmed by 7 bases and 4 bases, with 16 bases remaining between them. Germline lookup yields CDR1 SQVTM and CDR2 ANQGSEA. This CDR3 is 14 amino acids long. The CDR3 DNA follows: TGCAGCGCCATAGCCAGAAGCGATAATGAAAAACTGTTTTTT. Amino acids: CSAIARSDNEKLFF.

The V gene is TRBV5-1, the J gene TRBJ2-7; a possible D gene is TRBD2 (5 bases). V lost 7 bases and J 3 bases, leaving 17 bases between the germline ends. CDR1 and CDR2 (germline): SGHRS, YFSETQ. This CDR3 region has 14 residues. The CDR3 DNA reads TGCGCCAGCCGCGTACATACGGGAATCTACGAGCAGTACTTC. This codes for CASRVHTGIYEQYF.

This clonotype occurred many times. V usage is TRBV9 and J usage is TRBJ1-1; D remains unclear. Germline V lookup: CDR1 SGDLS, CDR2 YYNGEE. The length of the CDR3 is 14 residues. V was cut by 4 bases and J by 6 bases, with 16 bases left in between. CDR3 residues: CASSPDGGRSEAFF. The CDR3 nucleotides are TGTGCCAGCAGCCCCGACGGAGGCCGGTCTGAAGCTTTCTTT. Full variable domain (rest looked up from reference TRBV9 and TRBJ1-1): DSGVTQTPKHLITATGQRVTLRCSPRSGDLSVYWYQQSLDQGLQFLIQYYNGEERAKGNILERFSAQQFPDLHSELNLSSLELGDSALYFCASSPDGGRSEAFFGQGTRLTVV.

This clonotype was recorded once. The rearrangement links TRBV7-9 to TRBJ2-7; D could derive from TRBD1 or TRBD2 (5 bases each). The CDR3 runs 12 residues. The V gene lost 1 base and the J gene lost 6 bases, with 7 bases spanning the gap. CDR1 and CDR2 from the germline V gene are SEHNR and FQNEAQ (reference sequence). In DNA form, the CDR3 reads TGTGCCAGCAGCTTAGAGAGGGGCGAGCAGTACTTC. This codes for CASSLERGEQYF.

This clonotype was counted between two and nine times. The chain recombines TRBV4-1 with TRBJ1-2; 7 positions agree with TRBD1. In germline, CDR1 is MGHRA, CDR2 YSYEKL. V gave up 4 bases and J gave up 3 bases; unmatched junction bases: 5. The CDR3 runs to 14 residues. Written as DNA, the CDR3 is TGCGCCAGCAGCCTTACAACAGGGGACTATGGCTACACCTTC. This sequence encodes CASSLTTGDYGYTF.

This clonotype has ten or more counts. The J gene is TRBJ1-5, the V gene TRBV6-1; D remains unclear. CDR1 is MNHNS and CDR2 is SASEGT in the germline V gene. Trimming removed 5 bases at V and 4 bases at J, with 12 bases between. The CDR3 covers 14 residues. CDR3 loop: CASSRIDSNQPQHF. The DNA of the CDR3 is TGTGCCAGCAGTAGAATTGATAGTAATCAGCCCCAGCATTTT.

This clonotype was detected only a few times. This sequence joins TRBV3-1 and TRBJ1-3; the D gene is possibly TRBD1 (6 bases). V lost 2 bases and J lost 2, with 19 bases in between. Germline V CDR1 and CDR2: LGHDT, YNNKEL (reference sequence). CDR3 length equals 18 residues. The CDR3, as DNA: TGTGCCAGCAGCCAACGTCCAACTAACAGGGTTGCTGGAAACACCATATATTTT. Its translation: CASSQRPTNRVAGNTIYF.